This T cell receptor beta chain stems from a study of T-cell memory formation after mild COVID-19. Overall study context: Largely donor-specific TCR clusters were found. Study-wide results and caveats: Shrinking CD4+ clones resided mostly in CM and EM, and CD8+ ones in EMRA.

CDR3 length: 15 amino acids. V dropped 3 bases and J dropped 3 bases, with 14 bases sitting between them. Per the germline V gene, CDR1 is LGHNA and CDR2 is YSLEER. With constant-segment primers, 5'RACE yielded cDNA libraries of TCR alpha and TCR beta that carried sample barcodes and UMIs. TCRdb reanalysed the 5' RACE reads using MiXCR and keeps one entry per CDR3 protein. The sample lists around 390,000 distinct CDR3 sequences; approximately 15% were seen once. About this clonotype: Its antigen is unknown.

The chain couples TRBV4-3 to TRBJ1-1; TRBD1 might be the D (6 bases). Material for sequencing was PBMCs or a T cell subset sorted from them (not recorded which). This TCR was recovered from a man between 18 and 35 years old who had mild COVID-19 (a few samples of this study predate the infection). Cell type and time point are not known. Written as DNA, the CDR3 is TGCGCCAGCAGCCAGGGGGCCGGAGGGGACACTGAAGCTTTCTTT. Translating gives CASSQGAGGDTEAFF.